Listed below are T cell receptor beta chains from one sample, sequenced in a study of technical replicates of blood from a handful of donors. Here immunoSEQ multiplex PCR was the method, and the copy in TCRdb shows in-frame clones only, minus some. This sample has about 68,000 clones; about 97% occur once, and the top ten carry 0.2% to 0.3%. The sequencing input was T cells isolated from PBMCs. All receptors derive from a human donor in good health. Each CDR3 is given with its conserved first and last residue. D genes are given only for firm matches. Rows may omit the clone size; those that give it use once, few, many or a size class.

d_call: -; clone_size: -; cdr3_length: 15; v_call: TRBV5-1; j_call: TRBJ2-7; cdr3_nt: TGCGCCAGCAGCCCGGGAGCGGACTACCCTAAGGAGCAGTACTTC; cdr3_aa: CASSPGADYPKEQYF
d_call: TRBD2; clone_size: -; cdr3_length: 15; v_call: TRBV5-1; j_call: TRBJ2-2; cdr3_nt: TGCGCCAGCAGCCTTGCGGGAGGGAACACCGGGGAGCTGTTTTTT; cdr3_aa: CASSLAGGNTGELFF
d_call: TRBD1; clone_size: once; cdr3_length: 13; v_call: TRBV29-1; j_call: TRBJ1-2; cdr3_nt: TGCAGCGTCAGACAGGGGGGGAACTATGGCTACACCTTC; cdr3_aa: CSVRQGGNYGYTF
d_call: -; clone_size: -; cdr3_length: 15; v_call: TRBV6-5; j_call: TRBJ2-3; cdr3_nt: TGTGCCAGCAGTTACCAACTAGCTAACACAGATACGCAGTATTTT; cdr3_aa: CASSYQLANTDTQYF
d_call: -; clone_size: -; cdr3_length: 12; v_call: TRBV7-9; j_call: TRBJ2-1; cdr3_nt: TGTGCCAGCAGCTTAGTGGGAGACGAGCAGTTCTTC; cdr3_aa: CASSLVGDEQFF
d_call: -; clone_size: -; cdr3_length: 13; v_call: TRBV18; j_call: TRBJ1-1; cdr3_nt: TGTGCCAGCTCACCGGCTACACAGGGTGAAGCTTTCTTT; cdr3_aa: CASSPATQGEAFF
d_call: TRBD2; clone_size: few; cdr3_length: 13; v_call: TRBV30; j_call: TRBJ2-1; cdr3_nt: TGTGCCTGGAATAGCGGGAGGGCCCGGGAGCAGTTCTTC; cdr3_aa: CAWNSGRAREQFF
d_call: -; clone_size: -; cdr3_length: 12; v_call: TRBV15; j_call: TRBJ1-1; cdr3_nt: TGTGCCACCAGCAGAGATTCCATTGAAGCTTTCTTT; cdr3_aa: CATSRDSIEAFF
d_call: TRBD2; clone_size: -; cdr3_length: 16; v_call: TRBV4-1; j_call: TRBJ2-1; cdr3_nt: TGCGCCAGCAGCCAGCTAGCGGGAAACTCCTACAATGAGCAGTTCTTC; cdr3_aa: CASSQLAGNSYNEQFF
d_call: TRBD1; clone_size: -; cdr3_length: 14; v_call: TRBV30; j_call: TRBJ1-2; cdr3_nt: TGTGCCTGGAGTGTTAGGACAGGTTATTATGGCTACACCTTC; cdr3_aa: CAWSVRTGYYGYTF
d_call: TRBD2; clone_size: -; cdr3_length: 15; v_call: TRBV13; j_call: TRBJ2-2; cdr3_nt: TGTGCCAGCAGCCAAAGGACTAGCGGTCCCGGGGAGCTGTTTTTT; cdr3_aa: CASSQRTSGPGELFF
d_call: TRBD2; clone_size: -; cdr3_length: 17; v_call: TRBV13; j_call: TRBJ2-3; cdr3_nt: TGTGCCAGCAGCTTGGGACTAGCGGGGGCCCTCACAGATACGCAGTATTTT; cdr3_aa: CASSLGLAGALTDTQYF
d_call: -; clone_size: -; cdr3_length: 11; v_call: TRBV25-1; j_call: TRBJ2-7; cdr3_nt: TGTGCCAGCAGTGGCAATCGGTGGCAGTACTTC; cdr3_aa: CASSGNRWQYF
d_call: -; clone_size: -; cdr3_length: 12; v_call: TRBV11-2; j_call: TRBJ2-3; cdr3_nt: TGTGCCAGCAGCCCTTCCACAGATACGCAGTATTTT; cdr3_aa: CASSPSTDTQYF
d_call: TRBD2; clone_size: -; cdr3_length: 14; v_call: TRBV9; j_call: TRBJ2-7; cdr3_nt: TGTGCCAGCAGCGTAGCACCGGGGGGATACGAGCAGTACTTC; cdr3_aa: CASSVAPGGYEQYF
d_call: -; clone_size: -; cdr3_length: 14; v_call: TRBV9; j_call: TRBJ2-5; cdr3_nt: TGTGCCAGCAGCGTAGGGACACAACAAGAGACCCAGTACTTC; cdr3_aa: CASSVGTQQETQYF
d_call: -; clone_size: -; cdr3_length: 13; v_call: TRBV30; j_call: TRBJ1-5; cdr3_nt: TGTGCCTGGAGTGGGCAGGGAAATCAGCCCCAGCATTTT; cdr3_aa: CAWSGQGNQPQHF
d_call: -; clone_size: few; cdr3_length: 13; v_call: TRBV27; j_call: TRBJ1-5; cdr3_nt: TGTGCCAGCAGTTTATCCTTGAGGCAGCCCCAGCATTTT; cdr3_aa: CASSLSLRQPQHF
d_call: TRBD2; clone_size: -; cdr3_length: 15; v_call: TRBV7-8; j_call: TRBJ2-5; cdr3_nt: TGTGCCAGCAGCTTGACTAGCGGGAGGCAAGAGACCCAGTACTTC; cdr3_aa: CASSLTSGRQETQYF
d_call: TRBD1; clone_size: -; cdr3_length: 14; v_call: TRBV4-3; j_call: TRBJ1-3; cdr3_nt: TGCGCCAGCAGCCCGGGGACAGGGGGAAACACCATATATTTT; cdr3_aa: CASSPGTGGNTIYF
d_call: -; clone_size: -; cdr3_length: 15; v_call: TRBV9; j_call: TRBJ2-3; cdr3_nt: TGTGCCAGCAGCGTAGATGGCGGACACTTTAATACGCAGTATTTT; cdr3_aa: CASSVDGGHFNTQYF
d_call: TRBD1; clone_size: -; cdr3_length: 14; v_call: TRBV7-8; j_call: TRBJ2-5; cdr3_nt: TGTGCCAGCACCTTACGGGACAGGGAAGAGACCCAGTACTTC; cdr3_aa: CASTLRDREETQYF
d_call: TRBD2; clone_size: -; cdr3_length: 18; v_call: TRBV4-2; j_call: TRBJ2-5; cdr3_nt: TGTGCCAGCAGCCAAGAAGAGGCGGGAGGGCCCGCCCAGGGGACCCAGTACTTC; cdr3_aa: CASSQEEAGGPAQGTQYF
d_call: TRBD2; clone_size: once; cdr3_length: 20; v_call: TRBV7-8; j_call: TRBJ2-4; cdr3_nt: TGTGCCAGCAGCTTTAATGAGCGGGGGAAACTTAACTTAGCCAAAAACATTCAGTACTTC; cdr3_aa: CASSFNERGKLNLAKNIQYF
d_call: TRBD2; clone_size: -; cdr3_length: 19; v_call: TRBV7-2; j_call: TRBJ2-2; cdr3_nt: TGTGCCAGCAGCCAACTAGGCAGGGAAGCGGGAGGGCGTACCGGGGAGCTGTTTTTT; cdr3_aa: CASSQLGREAGGRTGELFF
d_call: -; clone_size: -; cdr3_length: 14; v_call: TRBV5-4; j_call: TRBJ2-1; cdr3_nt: TGTGCCAGCAGCTCCCGGAGTTCAAACAATGAGCAGTTCTTC; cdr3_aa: CASSSRSSNNEQFF
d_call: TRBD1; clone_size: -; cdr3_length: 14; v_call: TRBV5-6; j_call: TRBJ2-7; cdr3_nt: TGTGCCAGCAGCTTATGGCAGGGGGCATGGGAGCAGTACTTC; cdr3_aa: CASSLWQGAWEQYF
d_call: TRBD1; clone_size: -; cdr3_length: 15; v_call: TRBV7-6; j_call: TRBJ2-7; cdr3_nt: TGTGCCAGCAGCAATAGGGACAGGCAATCCTACGAGCAGTACTTC; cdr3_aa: CASSNRDRQSYEQYF
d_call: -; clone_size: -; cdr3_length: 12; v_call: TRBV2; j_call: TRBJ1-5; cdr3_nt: TGTGCCAGCAGTGACAGGGGCCAGCCCCAGCATTTT; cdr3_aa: CASSDRGQPQHF
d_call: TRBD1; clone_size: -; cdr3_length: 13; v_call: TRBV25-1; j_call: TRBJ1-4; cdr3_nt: TGTGCCACCTCGGACAGGGTCAATGAAAAACTGTTTTTT; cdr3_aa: CATSDRVNEKLFF
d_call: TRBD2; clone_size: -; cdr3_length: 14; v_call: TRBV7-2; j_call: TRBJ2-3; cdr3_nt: TGTGCCAGCAGCTTCGGACTAGCGGTTGATACGCAGTATTTT; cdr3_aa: CASSFGLAVDTQYF
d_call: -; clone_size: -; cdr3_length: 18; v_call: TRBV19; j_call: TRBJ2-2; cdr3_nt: TGTGCCAGTACCAACCCGGGACTTTCGTTCGCGAACACCGGGGAGCTGTTTTTT; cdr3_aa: CASTNPGLSFANTGELFF
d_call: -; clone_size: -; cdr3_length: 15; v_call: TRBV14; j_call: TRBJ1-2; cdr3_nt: TGTGCCAGCAGCCAAGACGAGGAAATAGACTATGGCTACACCTTC; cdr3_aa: CASSQDEEIDYGYTF
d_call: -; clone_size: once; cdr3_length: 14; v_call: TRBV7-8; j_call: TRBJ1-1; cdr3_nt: TGTGCCAGCAGCCCCCGCAGGGTGAACACTGAAGCTTTCTTT; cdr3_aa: CASSPRRVNTEAFF
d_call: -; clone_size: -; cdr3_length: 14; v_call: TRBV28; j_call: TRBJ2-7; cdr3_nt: TGTGCCAGCACTATAGCAGGAGGGCCCTACGAGCAGTACTTC; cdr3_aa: CASTIAGGPYEQYF
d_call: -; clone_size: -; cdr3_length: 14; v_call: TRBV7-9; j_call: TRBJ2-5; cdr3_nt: TGTGCCAGCAGCTTAGGCGGATTTCAAGAGACCCAGTACTTC; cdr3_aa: CASSLGGFQETQYF
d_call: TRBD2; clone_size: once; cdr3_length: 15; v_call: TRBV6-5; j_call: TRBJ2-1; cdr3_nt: TGTGCCAGCAGTACCGGGACTAGCGGGAGTAATGAGCAGTTCTTC; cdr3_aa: CASSTGTSGSNEQFF
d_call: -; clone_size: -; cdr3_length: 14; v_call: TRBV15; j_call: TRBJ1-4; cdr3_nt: TGTGCCACCAGCACAATAAGGGGGAGCGAAAAACTGTTTTTT; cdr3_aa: CATSTIRGSEKLFF
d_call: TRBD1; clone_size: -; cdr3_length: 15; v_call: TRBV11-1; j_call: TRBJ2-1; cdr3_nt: TGTGCCAGCAGCTTGGGACAGGGAAGTAACAATGAGCAGTTCTTC; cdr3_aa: CASSLGQGSNNEQFF
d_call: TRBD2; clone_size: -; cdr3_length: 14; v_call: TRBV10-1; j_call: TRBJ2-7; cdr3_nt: TGCGCCAGCAGTAAGACTAGCGGGAATTTCGAGCAGTACTTC; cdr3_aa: CASSKTSGNFEQYF
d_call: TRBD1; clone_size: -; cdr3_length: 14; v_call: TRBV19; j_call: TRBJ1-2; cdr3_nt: TGTGCCAGTAGTATAGGACAGGGGGCGCATGGCTACACCTTC; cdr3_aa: CASSIGQGAHGYTF
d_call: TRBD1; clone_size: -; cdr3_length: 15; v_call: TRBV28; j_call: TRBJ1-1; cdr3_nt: TGTGCCAGCAGTTTCGGACAGGGGGCGGACACTGAAGCTTTCTTT; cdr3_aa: CASSFGQGADTEAFF
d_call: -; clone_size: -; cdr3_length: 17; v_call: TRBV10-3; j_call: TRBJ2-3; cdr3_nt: TGTGCCATCAGTGAGCCCTCTATAACGGTCAAGTTAGATACGCAGTATTTT; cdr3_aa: CAISEPSITVKLDTQYF
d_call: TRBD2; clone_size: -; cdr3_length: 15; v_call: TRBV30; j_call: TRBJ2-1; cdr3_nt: TGTGCCTGGAGTGTACCTAGCGGGGATTACAATGAGCAGTTCTTC; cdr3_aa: CAWSVPSGDYNEQFF
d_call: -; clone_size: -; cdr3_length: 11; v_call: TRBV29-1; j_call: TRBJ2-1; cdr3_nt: TGCAGCGCCGTAGCCGGCGGTGAGCAGTTCTTC; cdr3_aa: CSAVAGGEQFF